One T cell receptor (beta chain) is described in this entry. This sample is part of a study of blood T cell repertoires in COVID-19. Looking at the study overall: Acute-phase and convalescent COVID-19 samples originated in the United States, Italy and Spain. T cells, B-cell-depleted T cells, or PBMCs provided the cDNA or gDNA that served as material.

Assay used: immunoSEQ multiplex PCR; TCRdb lists only in-frame clones, some missing. The sample yields about 230,000 clones, roughly 89% seen once. The J segment lost 2 bases and the V segment lost 8 bases, leaving 11 bases of the junction unmatched. Germline lookup yields CDR1 MNHEY and CDR2 SVGAGI. The CDR3 is made up of 15 amino acids. Specimen: PBMCs or T cells enriched from blood (not recorded which). This chain links TRBV6-5 with TRBJ1-1; 7 positions match TRBD1. The TCR sequence derives from a woman aged 25 to 45 with acute COVID-19. CDR3 DNA sequence: TGTGCCAGCTTCAGGGGGTTGAGAATAAACACTGAAGCTTTCTTT. Amino acids: CASFRGLRINTEAFF.